The present T cell receptor beta chain was sequenced within a study of cytomegalovirus exposure and HLA in healthy donors. Broader study findings: Confirmation was obtained in vitro that a few CMV-associated chains are specific for CMV antigens. Rates of TCR association differed by HLA locus in a later analysis, with DRB1 highest and HLA-C lowest. Trimming of TCR beta V- and J-genes showed a link, identified in a later analysis, to a missense DCLRE1C variant. Productive status was seen about 87% or about 30% of the time for most TCR beta V segments in an earlier analysis.

Vbeta (60) and Jbeta (13) primers were used in the PCR. This table comes from immunoSEQ multiplex PCR, and its TCRdb copy is limited to in-frame clones, with some not included. The data hold a few hundred thousand clones, with about four fifths observed a single time. A note on this clone: Its target is unknown.

The specimen sequenced was PBMCs. The receptor comes from a girl between 2 and 10 years old in good health and CMV-seronegative.

DNA for the CDR3: TGTGCCAGCAGCCACCGACAGGGTACTTCTTTCACAGATACGCAGTATTTT. Amino acid sequence: CASSHRQGTSFTDTQYF. The chain couples TRBV9 to TRBJ2-3; TRBD1 agrees at 7 bases. The germline gives CDR1 SGDLS, CDR2 YYNGEE. This CDR3 spans 17 amino acids. The V segment lost 4 bases and the J segment 2 bases; nucleotides outside the gene matches: 13.